The T cell receptor (beta chain) under discussion was sequenced for a study of shared clonotypes between healthy human individuals. About the research overall: A donor's plate count was three for CD4 naive and three for CD4 memory; CD8 naive had two and CD8 memory one. Notes on the study in general: The sampled material consisted only of blood, and tissue repertoires are likely to differ. Limitation of the genetic and exposure-history diversity represented came from the few donors. Among donors, clonotype sharing was expected to be affected by sequencing depth.

As to this clone: What it binds is unknown.

The CDR3 has 14 residues. V was cut by 6 bases and J by 4 bases, with 15 bases left in between. Germline CDR1 and CDR2: KGHSH and LQKENI. The protocol was immunoSEQ multiplex PCR, while the TCRdb copy is restricted to in-frame clones and leaves out a portion. The sample includes millions of clones, more than 85% of them seen just once. The specimen was naive CD4+ T cells from PBMCs. The subset is: CD45RA+ positively selected. The chain carries TRBV18 and TRBJ1-2, with D perhaps TRBD1 (5 bases). The clonotype was recovered from a man aged 18 to 35 in good health. Some clones in this sample may be carry-over from other donors' samples. The CDR3 nucleotides are TGTGCCAGCTCCCCTGGTAGGGGAGGCTATGGCTACACCTTC. It yields the protein CASSPGRGGYGYTF.